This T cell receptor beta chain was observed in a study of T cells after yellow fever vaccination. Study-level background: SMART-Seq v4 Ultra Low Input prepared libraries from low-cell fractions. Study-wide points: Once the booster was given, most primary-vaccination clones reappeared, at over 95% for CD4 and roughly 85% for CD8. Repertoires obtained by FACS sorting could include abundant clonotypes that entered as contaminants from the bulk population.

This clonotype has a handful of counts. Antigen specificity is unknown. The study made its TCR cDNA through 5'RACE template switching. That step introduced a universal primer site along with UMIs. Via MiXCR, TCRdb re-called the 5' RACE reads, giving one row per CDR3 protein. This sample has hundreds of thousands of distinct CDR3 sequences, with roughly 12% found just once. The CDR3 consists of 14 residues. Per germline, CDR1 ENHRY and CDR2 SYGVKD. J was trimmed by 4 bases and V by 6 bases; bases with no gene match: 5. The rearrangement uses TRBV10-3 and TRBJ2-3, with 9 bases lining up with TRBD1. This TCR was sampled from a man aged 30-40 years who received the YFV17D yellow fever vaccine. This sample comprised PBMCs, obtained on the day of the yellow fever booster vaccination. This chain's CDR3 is CAIRRTGGPDTQYF. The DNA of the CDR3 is TGTGCCATCAGGCGAACAGGGGGCCCAGATACGCAGTATTTT.